One T cell receptor beta chain is described in this entry. Its matching antigen is unknown. Repertoires were generated with immunoSEQ multiplex PCR, while TCRdb's copy carries only in-frame clones and drops some. The sample has 70,000 to 85,000 clones, roughly 82% seen once. The record originates from a study of T cell responses to AZD1222 COVID-19 vaccine. Study background: Whether given at about 4 or about 12 weeks, second doses were pooled. Study findings and constraints: The donor group comprised mostly white British people and more females; the analysis possibly underestimated clonal diversity.

From germline, CDR1 is SGHTA and CDR2 FQGNSA. The CDR3 spans 14 residues. The ends lost 3 bases at V and 6 bases at J; junction bases unmatched: 5. The rearrangement joins TRBV7-2 to TRBJ1-2; 9 nucleotides agree with TRBD1. The starting material was peripheral blood, obtained on day 0 of AZD1222 vaccination. The clonotype comes from an adult in good health. The CDR3 loop reads CASSFRDRDNGYTF. CDR3 sequence (DNA): TGTGCCAGCAGCTTCCGGGACAGGGATAATGGCTACACCTTC.